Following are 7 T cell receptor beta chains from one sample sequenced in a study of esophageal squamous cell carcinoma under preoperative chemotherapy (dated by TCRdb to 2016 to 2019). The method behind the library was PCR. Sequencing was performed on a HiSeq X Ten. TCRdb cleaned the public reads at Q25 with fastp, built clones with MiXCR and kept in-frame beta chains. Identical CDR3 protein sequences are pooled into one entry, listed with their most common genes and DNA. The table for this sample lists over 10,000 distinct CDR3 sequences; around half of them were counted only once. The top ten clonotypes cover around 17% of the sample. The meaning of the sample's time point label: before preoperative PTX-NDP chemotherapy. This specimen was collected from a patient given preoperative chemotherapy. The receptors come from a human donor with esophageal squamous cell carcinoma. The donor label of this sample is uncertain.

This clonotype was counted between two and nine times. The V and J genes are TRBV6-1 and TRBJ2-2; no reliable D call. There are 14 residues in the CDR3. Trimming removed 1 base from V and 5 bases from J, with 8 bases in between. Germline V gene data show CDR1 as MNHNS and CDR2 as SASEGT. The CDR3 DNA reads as TGTGCCAGCAGTGAAGGGGTGAGGACCGGGGAGCTGTTTTTT. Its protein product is CASSEGVRTGELFF.

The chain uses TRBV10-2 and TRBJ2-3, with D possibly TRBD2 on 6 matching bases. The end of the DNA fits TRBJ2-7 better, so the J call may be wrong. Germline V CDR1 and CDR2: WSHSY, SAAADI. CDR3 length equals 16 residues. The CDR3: CASRGSGGRDTDTQYF. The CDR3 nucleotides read TGCGCCAGCAGGGGGTCTGGGGGGAGAGACACAGATACGCAGTACTTC.

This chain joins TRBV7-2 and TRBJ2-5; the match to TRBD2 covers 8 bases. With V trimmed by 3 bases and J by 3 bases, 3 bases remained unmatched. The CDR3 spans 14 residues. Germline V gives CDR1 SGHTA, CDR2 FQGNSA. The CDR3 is CASSLGTRKETQYF. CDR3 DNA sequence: TGTGCCAGCAGCTTGGGGACTAGGAAAGAGACCCAGTACTTC.

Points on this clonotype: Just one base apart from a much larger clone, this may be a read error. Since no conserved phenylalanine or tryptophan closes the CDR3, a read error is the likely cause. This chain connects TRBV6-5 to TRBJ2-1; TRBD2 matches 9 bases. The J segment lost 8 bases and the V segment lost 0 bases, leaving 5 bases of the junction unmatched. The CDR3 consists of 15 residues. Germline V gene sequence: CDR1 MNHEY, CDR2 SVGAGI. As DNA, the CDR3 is TGTGCCAGCAGTTACTCGGCGGGAGGGTTGGATGAGCAGTTCTTA. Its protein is CASSYSAGGLDEQFL.

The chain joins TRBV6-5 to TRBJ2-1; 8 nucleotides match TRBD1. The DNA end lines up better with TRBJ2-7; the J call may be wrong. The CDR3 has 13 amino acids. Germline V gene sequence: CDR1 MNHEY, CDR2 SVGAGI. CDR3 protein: CASSYGQGRGQYF. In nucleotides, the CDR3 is TGTGCCAGCAGTTACGGACAGGGAAGGGGGCAGTACTTC.

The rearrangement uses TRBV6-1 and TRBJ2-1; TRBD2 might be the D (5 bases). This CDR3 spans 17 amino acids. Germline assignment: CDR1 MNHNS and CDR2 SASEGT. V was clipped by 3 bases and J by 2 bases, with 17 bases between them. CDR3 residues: CASSEGRAAEAYNEQFF. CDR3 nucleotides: TGTGCCAGCAGTGAGGGGAGAGCGGCGGAGGCCTACAATGAGCAGTTCTTC.

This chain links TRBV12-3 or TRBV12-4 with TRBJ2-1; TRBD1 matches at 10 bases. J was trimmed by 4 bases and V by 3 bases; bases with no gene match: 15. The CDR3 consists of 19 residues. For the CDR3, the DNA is TGTGCCAGCAGTTTCCTTTTGACTACCGGACAGGGGGTATACAATGAGCAGTTCTTC. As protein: CASSFLLTTGQGVYNEQFF.